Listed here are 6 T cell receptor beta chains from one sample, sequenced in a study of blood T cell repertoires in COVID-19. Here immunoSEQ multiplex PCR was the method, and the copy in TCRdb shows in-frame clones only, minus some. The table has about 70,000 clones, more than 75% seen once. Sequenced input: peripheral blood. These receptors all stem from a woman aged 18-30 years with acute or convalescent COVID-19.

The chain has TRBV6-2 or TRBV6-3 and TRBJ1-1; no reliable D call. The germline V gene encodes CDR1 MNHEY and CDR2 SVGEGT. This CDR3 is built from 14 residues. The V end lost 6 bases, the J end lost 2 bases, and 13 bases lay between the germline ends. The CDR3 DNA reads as TGTGCCAGCAGCCAAAATAACATCAACACTGAAGCTTTCTTT. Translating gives CASSQNNINTEAFF.

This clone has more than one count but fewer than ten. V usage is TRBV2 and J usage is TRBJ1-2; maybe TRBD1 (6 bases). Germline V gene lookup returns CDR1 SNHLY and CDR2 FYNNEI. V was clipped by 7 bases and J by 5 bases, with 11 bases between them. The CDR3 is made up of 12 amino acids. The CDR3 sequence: CASTQGWYGYTF. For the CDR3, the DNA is TGTGCCAGCACGCAGGGGTGGTATGGCTACACCTTC.

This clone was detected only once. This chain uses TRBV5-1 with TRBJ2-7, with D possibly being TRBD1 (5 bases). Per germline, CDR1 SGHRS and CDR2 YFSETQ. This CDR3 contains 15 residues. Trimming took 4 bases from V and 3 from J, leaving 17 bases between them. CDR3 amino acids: CASSISPGLNYEQYF. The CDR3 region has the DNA TGCGCCAGCAGCATTTCACCAGGGTTAAACTACGAGCAGTACTTC. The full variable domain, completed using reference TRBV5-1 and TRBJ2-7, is KAGVTQTPRYLIKTRGQQVTLSCSPISGHRSVSWYQQTPGQGLQFLFEYFSETQRNKGNFPGRFSGRQFSNSRSEMNVSTLELGDSALYLCASSISPGLNYEQYFGPGTRLTVT.

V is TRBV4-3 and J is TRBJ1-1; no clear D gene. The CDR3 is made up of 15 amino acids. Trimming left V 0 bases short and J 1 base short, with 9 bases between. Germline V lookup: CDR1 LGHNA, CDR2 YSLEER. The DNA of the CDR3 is TGCGCCAGCAGCCAAGAGGCGACTGAGAACACTGAAGCTTTCTTT. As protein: CASSQEATENTEAFF.

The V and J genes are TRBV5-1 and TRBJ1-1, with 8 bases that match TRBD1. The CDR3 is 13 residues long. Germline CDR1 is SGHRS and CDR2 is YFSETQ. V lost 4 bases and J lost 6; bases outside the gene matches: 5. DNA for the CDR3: TGCGCCAGCAGCCCACAGGGGGTCTCTGAAGCTTTCTTT. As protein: CASSPQGVSEAFF.

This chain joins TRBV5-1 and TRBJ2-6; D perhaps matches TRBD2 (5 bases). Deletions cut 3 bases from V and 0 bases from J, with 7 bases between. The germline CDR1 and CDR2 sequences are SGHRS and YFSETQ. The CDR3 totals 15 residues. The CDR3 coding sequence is TGCGCCAGCAGCTGGGAGAGCTCTGGGGCCAACGTCCTGACTTTC. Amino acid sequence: CASSWESSGANVLTF.